Listed here are 26 T cell receptor beta chains from one sample, sequenced in a study of blood T cell repertoires in COVID-19. Data came from immunoSEQ multiplex PCR; TCRdb stores just in-frame clones and leaves some out. Among 150,000 to 200,000 clones listed, 80% to 90% were seen once. The sequencing input was peripheral blood. These receptors all stem from a man aged 60 to 75 with acute or convalescent COVID-19.

In DNA form, the CDR3 reads TGTGCCAGCAGAGGTTCTAGCGGGAGGAGCACAGATACGCAGTATTTT. Its protein is CASRGSSGRSTDTQYF. V usage is TRBV14 and J usage is TRBJ2-3; 11 bases are a match to TRBD2. This CDR3 has 16 amino acids. With V trimmed by 6 bases and J by 0 bases, 5 bases remained unmatched. Germline CDR1 reads SGHDN; CDR2 reads FVKESK.

This rearrangement joins TRBV5-1 to TRBJ2-5, with a tentative D call TRBD2 (5 bases). CDR1 is SGHRS and CDR2 is YFSETQ in the germline V gene. V was cut by 2 bases and J by 4 bases, with 12 bases left in between. The CDR3 has 14 residues. CDR3 coding DNA: TGCGCCAGCAGCTTAGGCCACGGAGGAGAGACCCAGTACTTC. Amino acids: CASSLGHGGETQYF. Variable domain in full (rest from reference TRBV5-1 and TRBJ2-5): KAGVTQTPRYLIKTRGQQVTLSCSPISGHRSVSWYQQTPGQGLQFLFEYFSETQRNKGNFPGRFSGRQFSNSRSEMNVSTLELGDSALYLCASSLGHGGETQYFGPGTRLLVL.

This chain links TRBV9 with TRBJ2-2, with a tentative D call TRBD2 (5 bases). The CDR3 is 16 residues long. Germline V lookup: CDR1 SGDLS, CDR2 YYNGEE. V gave up 1 base and J gave up 5 bases, with 15 bases separating them. The CDR3 nucleotides are TGTGCCAGCAGCGTAACGGGAACCTCCCTAACCGGGGAGCTGTTTTTT. Protein sequence: CASSVTGTSLTGELFF.

This clone was recorded only once. The CDR3 protein is CATSEPGTFQETQYF. CDR3 DNA sequence: TGTGCCACCAGTGAACCAGGGACATTCCAAGAGACCCAGTACTTC. This chain uses TRBV24-1 with TRBJ2-5, with D perhaps TRBD1 (6 bases). CDR3 length: 15 amino acids. CDR1 is KGHDR, CDR2 SFDVKD, per germline. V was pared by 4 bases and J by 1 base, with 12 bases between.

The chain has TRBV5-6 and TRBJ2-7, with D maybe TRBD2 (6 bases). Germline V gene data show CDR1 as SGHDT and CDR2 as YYEEEE. CDR3 size: 13 residues. Trimming cost V 0 bases and J 3 bases, with 7 bases left between them. The CDR3 DNA sequence: TGTGCCAGCAGCTTGGACGGGGGCTACGAGCAGTACTTC. Amino acids: CASSLDGGYEQYF.

This chain connects TRBV18 to TRBJ2-7, with D possibly being TRBD1 (5 bases). Trimming took 2 bases from V and 2 from J, leaving 13 bases between them. In germline, CDR1 is KGHSH, CDR2 LQKENI. CDR3 size: 15 residues. Here the CDR3 reads CASSPSRVGAYEQYF. CDR3 coding DNA: TGTGCCAGCTCACCATCCAGGGTAGGAGCCTACGAGCAGTACTTC. Full variable domain (missing parts from reference TRBV18 and TRBJ2-7): NAGVMQNPRHLVRRRGQEARLRCSPMKGHSHVYWYRQLPEEGLKFMVYLQKENIIDESGMPKERFSAEFPKEGPSILRIQQVVRGDSAAYFCASSPSRVGAYEQYFGPGTRLTVT.

The chain is built from TRBV9 and TRBJ1-1; D is possibly TRBD1 (5 bases). Germline values: CDR1 SGDLS, CDR2 YYNGEE. With 4 bases removed from V and 4 bases from J, the gap between germline ends came to 14 bases. The CDR3 extends over 14 amino acids. CDR3 coding DNA: TGTGCCAGCAGCAAGGGGCACCAGGGCACTGAAGCTTTCTTT. This codes for CASSKGHQGTEAFF.

V usage is TRBV9 and J usage is TRBJ2-6; TRBD2 aligns across 14 bases. This CDR3 contains 18 residues. J lost 2 bases, V lost 3 bases, and 4 bases had no gene match. Per germline, CDR1 SGDLS and CDR2 YYNGEE. This CDR3 is CASSAGLAGDTGANVLTF. In nucleotides, the CDR3 is TGTGCCAGCAGCGCGGGACTAGCGGGAGACACTGGGGCCAACGTCCTGACTTTC.

The chain joins TRBV27 to TRBJ2-4; no firm D call. The germline V gene has CDR1 MNHEY and CDR2 SMNVEV (reference sequence). This CDR3 is built from 14 residues. V was trimmed by 5 bases and J by 2 bases, leaving 10 bases between them. CDR3: CASSPILTKNIQYF. Written as DNA, the CDR3 is TGTGCCAGCAGTCCGATCCTAACCAAAAACATTCAGTACTTC.

The CDR3: CASKSGTSYNEQFF. CDR3 bases: TGTGCCAGCAAATCCGGGACTTCCTACAATGAGCAGTTCTTC. The chain uses TRBV2 and TRBJ2-1; D might be TRBD2 (6 bases). CDR3 length equals 14 residues. Trimming removed 7 bases at V and 1 base at J, with 11 bases between. Germline-derived CDR1 and CDR2 are SNHLY and FYNNEI.

The rearrangement links TRBV10-3 to TRBJ1-3, with 7 bases fitting TRBD1. V was pared by 8 bases and J by 0 bases, with 10 bases of the junction left unmatched. Per the germline V gene, CDR1 is ENHRY and CDR2 is SYGVKD. The CDR3 consists of 16 residues. CDR3 protein: CAIGGAGGASGNTIYF. The DNA for the CDR3 is TGTGCCATCGGCGGAGCAGGGGGAGCCTCTGGAAACACCATATATTTT.

The chain uses TRBV27 and TRBJ1-5; D remains unclear. Trimming cost V 5 bases and J 9 bases, with 11 bases left between them. CDR1 MNHEY and CDR2 SMNVEV come from the germline V gene (reference sequence). CDR3 length equals 12 residues. The CDR3: CASSPVSGPQHF. In DNA, the CDR3 is TGTGCCAGCAGTCCCGTCTCGGGGCCCCAGCATTTT.

V usage is TRBV30 and J usage is TRBJ1-4, with D possibly TRBD1 on 5 matching bases. V gave up 2 bases and J gave up 7 bases, with 11 bases separating them. The CDR3 extends over 13 amino acids. Germline V lookup: CDR1 GTSNPN, CDR2 SVGIG (reference sequence). The CDR3 loop is CAWSRRGGEKLFF. The CDR3 DNA reads as TGTGCCTGGAGTAGAAGGGGTGGTGAAAAACTGTTTTTT.

The J gene is TRBJ2-3, the V gene TRBV11-3; 10 positions match TRBD2. Losses at the gene ends were 5 bases for V and 3 bases for J; bases not matched to a gene: 8. The germline gives CDR1 SGHNT, CDR2 YENEEA. This CDR3 comprises 16 residues. CDR3 DNA sequence: TGTGCCAGCAGCCCCGGAGCGGGAGGGCCTACAGATACGCAGTATTTT. Translating it yields CASSPGAGGPTDTQYF.

The chain links TRBV28 to TRBJ1-5; 7 bases line up with TRBD1. Per germline, CDR1 MDHEN and CDR2 SYDVKM. Trimming at V came to 5 bases and at J to 2 bases, leaving 9 bases not matched to a gene. This CDR3 contains 16 residues. CDR3 amino acids: CASSPSTGTRNQPQHF. The CDR3, as DNA: TGTGCCAGCAGTCCCTCGACAGGGACCCGCAATCAGCCCCAGCATTTT.

J is TRBJ2-7 and V is TRBV19; D call uncertain. Per the germline V gene, CDR1 is LNHDA and CDR2 is SQIVND (reference sequence). This CDR3 has 13 residues. The ends were cut back, 6 bases at V and 4 bases at J, with 13 bases in the middle. CDR3 sequence: CASSPGLPYEQYF. The CDR3 coding sequence is TGTGCCAGTAGCCCGGGTCTCCCGTACGAGCAGTACTTC.

The chain combines TRBV14 with TRBJ2-5; a possible D gene is TRBD2 (6 bases). Trimming pared 4 bases from V and 2 bases from J, leaving 17 bases between. Germline assignment: CDR1 SGHDN and CDR2 FVKESK. The CDR3 has 16 residues. CDR3 sequence (DNA): TGTGCCAGCAGCCGGCTGCGGGGAGCCTCTCAAGAGACCCAGTACTTC. Translating it yields CASSRLRGASQETQYF.

The CDR3 is CASSITGVGNQPQHF. DNA for the CDR3: TGTGCCAGTAGTATAACAGGAGTCGGCAATCAGCCCCAGCATTTT. The V gene is TRBV19, the J gene TRBJ1-5; possible D gene TRBD1, 5 bases. Germline CDR1 LNHDA, CDR2 SQIVND (reference sequence). The ends were cut back, 2 bases at V and 2 bases at J, with 10 bases in the middle. The CDR3 extends over 15 amino acids.

The table lists this clone with many counts. J is TRBJ2-5 and V is TRBV6-2 or TRBV6-3, with 11 bases identical to TRBD2. The CDR3 runs 15 residues. Unmatched junction bases numbered 4, after V lost 5 bases and J lost 2 bases. CDR1 is MNHEY, CDR2 SVGEGT, per germline. Here the CDR3 reads CASSDRLAGQETQYF. In nucleotides, the CDR3 is TGTGCCAGCAGTGACAGACTAGCGGGACAAGAGACCCAGTACTTC.

The V call is TRBV18, the J call TRBJ2-2; unclear D gene. Between the trimmed V and J ends, which lost 2 bases and 3 bases, there was a span of 10 bases. Germline V CDR1 and CDR2: KGHSH, LQKENI. This CDR3 is 15 amino acids long. The CDR3 loop reads CASSPNSGDTGELFF. The DNA for the CDR3 is TGTGCCAGCTCACCAAACTCTGGAGACACCGGGGAGCTGTTTTTT.

In this sample, this clone turned up a few times. The chain couples TRBV7-2 to TRBJ2-5; D possibly corresponds to TRBD2 (5 bases). Trimming stripped 5 bases from V and 4 bases from J, with 14 bases between. CDR3 length equals 14 residues. The V gene's germline CDR1 is SGHTA and CDR2 FQGNSA. The CDR3 region is CASSKPGFRETQYF. CDR3 bases: TGTGCCAGCAGCAAGCCGGGATTTAGAGAGACCCAGTACTTC.

This chain links TRBV14 with TRBJ1-1; 7 bases align to TRBD1. V shed 4 bases, J shed 0 bases, and the junction held 5 bases outside the gene matches. The CDR3 has 15 residues. Germline V CDR1 and CDR2: SGHDN, FVKESK. The CDR3, as DNA: TGTGCCAGCAGCCCCCATGGGACAGTGAACACTGAAGCTTTCTTT. Translating it yields CASSPHGTVNTEAFF. The full variable domain, its missing parts supplied by reference TRBV14 and TRBJ1-1, is EAGVTQFPSHSVIEKGQTVTLRCDPISGHDNLYWYRRVMGKEIKFLLHFVKESKQDESGMPNNRFLAERTGGTYSTLKVQPAELEDSGVYFCASSPHGTVNTEAFFGQGTRLTVV.

This clone was observed a few times. This chain uses TRBV9 with TRBJ2-1; TRBD2 is a possible D gene (6 bases). CDR3 length: 16 residues. The ends were cut back, 4 bases at V and 2 bases at J, with 16 bases in the middle. CDR1 SGDLS and CDR2 YYNGEE come from the germline V gene. The CDR3 sequence is CASSPGAGTTYNEQFF. The CDR3, as DNA: TGTGCCAGCAGCCCTGGCGCGGGAACAACCTACAATGAGCAGTTCTTC.

The chain uses TRBV28 and TRBJ1-1; 10 bases align to TRBD1. The CDR3 extends over 15 amino acids. The germline V gene has CDR1 MDHEN and CDR2 SYDVKM. The V segment lost 5 bases and the J segment 5 bases; nucleotides outside the gene matches: 8. This CDR3 reads CASSPPGQGRTEAFF. CDR3 coding DNA: TGTGCCAGCAGTCCCCCGGGACAGGGGCGTACTGAAGCTTTCTTT.

V and J are TRBV25-1 and TRBJ2-7, with TRBD2 matching over 9 bases. Germline trimming cut 3 bases from V and 5 bases from J; bases unmatched to any gene: 14. CDR3 length: 17 residues. The germline CDR1 and CDR2 sequences are MGHDK and SYGVNS. The CDR3 sequence: CASSDRLAGEGFDEQYF. The CDR3 bases are TGTGCCAGCAGTGATCGGTTAGCGGGAGAGGGTTTCGACGAGCAGTACTTC.

This clone was counted between two and nine times. CDR3: CASRRSGRTGNEQFF. CDR3 DNA: TGTGCCAGTAGGAGAAGCGGGAGGACAGGGAATGAGCAGTTCTTC. V gene TRBV19 combines with J gene TRBJ2-1; TRBD2 might be the D (9 bases). CDR3 length: 15 amino acids. Germline V gene data show CDR1 as LNHDA and CDR2 as SQIVND (reference sequence). The ends were cut back, 6 bases at V and 7 bases at J, with 19 bases in the middle.